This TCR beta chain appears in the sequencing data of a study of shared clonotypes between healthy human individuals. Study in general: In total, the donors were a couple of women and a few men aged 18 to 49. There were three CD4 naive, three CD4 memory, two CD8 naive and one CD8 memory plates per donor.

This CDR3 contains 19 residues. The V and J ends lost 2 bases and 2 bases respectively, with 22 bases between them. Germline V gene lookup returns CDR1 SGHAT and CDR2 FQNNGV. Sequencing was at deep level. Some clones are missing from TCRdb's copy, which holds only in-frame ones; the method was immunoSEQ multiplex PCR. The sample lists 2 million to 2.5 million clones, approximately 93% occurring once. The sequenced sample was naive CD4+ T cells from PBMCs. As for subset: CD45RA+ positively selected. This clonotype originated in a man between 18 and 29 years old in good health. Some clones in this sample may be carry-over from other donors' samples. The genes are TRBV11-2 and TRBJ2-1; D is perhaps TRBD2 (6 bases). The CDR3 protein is CASSLLWGGQLNPYNEQFF. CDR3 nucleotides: TGTGCCAGCAGCTTATTGTGGGGAGGTCAACTAAACCCCTACAATGAGCAGTTCTTC.